What follows are 7 T cell receptor beta chains derived from one specimen sequenced in a study of blood T cell repertoires in COVID-19. TCRdb keeps only in-frame clones here, not all; method: immunoSEQ multiplex PCR. The sample has some 390,000 clones, around nine tenths seen once; the top ten hold about 1.7%. The sequenced material came from PBMCs or T cells enriched from blood (not recorded which). These receptors were collected from a young woman who had recovered from COVID-19.

The gene calls are TRBV19 and TRBJ1-1; D is undetermined. The CDR3 has 14 residues. The V end lost 6 bases, the J end lost 7 bases, and 18 bases lay between the germline ends. Germline V gives CDR1 LNHDA, CDR2 SQIVND (reference sequence). CDR3: CASSLWAGTDEAFF. The CDR3 DNA is TGTGCCAGTAGCCTGTGGGCGGGAACGGATGAAGCTTTCTTT.

The chain carries TRBV30 and TRBJ1-1, with TRBD1 matching over 7 bases. CDR3 size: 13 residues. Per the germline V gene, CDR1 is GTSNPN and CDR2 is SVGIG (reference sequence). J gave up 5 bases and V 3 bases, and 6 bases lay outside the gene matches. Written as DNA, the CDR3 is TGTGCCTGGAGACAGGGGATGGGGACTGAAGCTTTCTTT. Translating it yields CAWRQGMGTEAFF.

This chain links TRBV11-2 with TRBJ2-3, with D maybe TRBD2 (5 bases). Trimming shortened V by 3 bases and J by 6 bases, and 25 bases separated the two germline ends. The CDR3 loop spans 18 amino acids. Germline values: CDR1 SGHAT, CDR2 FQNNGV. CDR3 nucleotides: TGTGCCAGCAGCTTGCCCCTGGGGTGGTATCGGGGTCATGATACGCAGTATTTT. Residues: CASSLPLGWYRGHDTQYF.

V is TRBV3-1 (or the pseudogene TRBV3-2) and J is TRBJ2-1; 9 bases map to TRBD2. Trimming at V came to 4 bases and at J to 7 bases, leaving 11 bases not matched to a gene. There are 16 residues in the CDR3. Germline CDR1 and CDR2: LGHDT and YNNKEL (reference sequence). In DNA, the CDR3 is TGTGCCAGCAGCCGATCCTTCGGGACTAGCAGTAATGAGCAGTTCTTC. This translates into CASSRSFGTSSNEQFF.

The chain has TRBV19 and TRBJ2-7, with D perhaps TRBD2 (5 bases). From germline, CDR1 is LNHDA and CDR2 SQIVND (reference sequence). Trimming cost V 5 bases and J 1 base, with 12 bases left between them. The CDR3 has 14 amino acids. This chain's CDR3 is CASSPSWTSYEQYF. CDR3 sequence (DNA): TGTGCCAGTAGTCCCTCTTGGACTTCCTACGAGCAGTACTTC.

The chain joins TRBV12-2 to TRBJ1-3. TRBV12-2 is recorded as a pseudogene. The CDR3 consists of 15 residues. The CDR3 bases are TGTGCAAGTCGCTTAGTCGTGAGCTCTGGAAACACCATATATTTT. Its protein is CASRLVVSSGNTIYF.

This clone was recorded a few times. The sample contains more than one DNA sequence encoding this CDR3. The V call is TRBV9, the J call TRBJ2-7; 9 nucleotides align to TRBD1. This CDR3 spans 14 amino acids. J lost 4 bases, V lost 0 bases, and 2 bases had no gene match. From germline, CDR1 is SGDLS and CDR2 YYNGEE. The CDR3 here is CASSVGGTGYEQYF. The CDR3 nucleotides are TGTGCCAGCAGCGTAGGGGGGACAGGGTACGAGCAGTACTTC.